The 5 T cell receptor beta chains below were found in one sample sequenced in a study of tumor-infiltrating lymphocytes in primary liver carcinoma. TCR beta cDNA was reverse-transcribed from 500 ng of total RNA. The reaction used a constant-region primer and ProtoScript II reverse transcriptase. Libraries covering TCR beta were generated through three nested multiplex PCR rounds (using a slightly modified ARM-PCR). The opening two PCR rounds, approximately 10 cycles each, paired TRBV1-TRBV30 forward primers with a C-beta reverse primer. Each CDR3 protein gets one entry after TCRdb re-called the multiplex PCR reads with MiXCR. The sample gives about 320,000 distinct CDR3 sequences, more than 55% of which show up once; around 15% is in the top ten. Extraction also yielded germline DNA, while blood RNA was obtained from unsorted whole blood. Sequenced: peripheral blood. The source is a young woman with primary liver carcinoma and hepatitis B virus infection.

Points on this clonotype: A much larger clone sits a single nucleotide away, making a read error possible. CDR3 DNA: TGTGCCAGCATCAAAGGGGGCTGGGAGACCCAGTACTTC. Its protein product is CASIKGGWETQYF. V and J are TRBV12-3 or TRBV12-4 and TRBJ2-5; 7 nucleotides line up with TRBD1. Losses at the gene ends were 7 bases for V and 5 bases for J; bases not matched to a gene: 7. The CDR3 loop spans 13 amino acids.

This clonotype was seen many times. The chain carries TRBV11-2 and TRBJ1-5; D unclear. CDR1 is SGHAT and CDR2 is FQNNGV in the germline V gene. Trimming took off 5 bases at V and 9 bases at J, with 14 bases between the two ends. The CDR3 runs to 13 residues. The DNA for the CDR3 is TGTGCCAGCAGCCTCCCTGACCAGCCGCCCCAGCATTTT. Translation gives CASSLPDQPPQHF.

To note about this clonotype: At one end the junction does not follow the germline gene, possibly because of a read error. V and J are TRBV24-1 and TRBJ2-5; 7 bases agree with TRBD2. The CDR3 sequence is 14 residues long. Germline-derived CDR1 and CDR2 are KGHDR and SFDVKD. CDR3 nucleotides: TGTGCCACCAGTGATTTGGGCTCGCGGGAGACCCAATACTTC. This gives the protein CATSDLGSRETQYF.

The rearrangement links TRBV20-1 to TRBJ2-3; 8 nucleotides align to TRBD2. The length of the CDR3 is 14 residues. CDR1 DFQATT and CDR2 SNEGSKA come from the germline V gene (reference sequence). V lost 5 bases and J lost 7; bases outside the gene matches: 11. As DNA, the CDR3 is TGCAGTGCTCGCGATGCGGGGGGCCCGAATACGCAGTATTTT. Its protein is CSARDAGGPNTQYF.

In its sample, this clonotype was seen a few times. The chain employs TRBV6-1 and TRBJ2-7; D uncertain. The germline CDR1 and CDR2 sequences are MNHNS and SASEGT. The CDR3 is 14 amino acids. The ends were cut back, 6 bases at V and 2 bases at J, with 14 bases in the middle. The CDR3 DNA sequence: TGTGCCAGCAGAGAGGACGTTTTGGCCTACGAGCAGTACTTC. It codes for CASREDVLAYEQYF.